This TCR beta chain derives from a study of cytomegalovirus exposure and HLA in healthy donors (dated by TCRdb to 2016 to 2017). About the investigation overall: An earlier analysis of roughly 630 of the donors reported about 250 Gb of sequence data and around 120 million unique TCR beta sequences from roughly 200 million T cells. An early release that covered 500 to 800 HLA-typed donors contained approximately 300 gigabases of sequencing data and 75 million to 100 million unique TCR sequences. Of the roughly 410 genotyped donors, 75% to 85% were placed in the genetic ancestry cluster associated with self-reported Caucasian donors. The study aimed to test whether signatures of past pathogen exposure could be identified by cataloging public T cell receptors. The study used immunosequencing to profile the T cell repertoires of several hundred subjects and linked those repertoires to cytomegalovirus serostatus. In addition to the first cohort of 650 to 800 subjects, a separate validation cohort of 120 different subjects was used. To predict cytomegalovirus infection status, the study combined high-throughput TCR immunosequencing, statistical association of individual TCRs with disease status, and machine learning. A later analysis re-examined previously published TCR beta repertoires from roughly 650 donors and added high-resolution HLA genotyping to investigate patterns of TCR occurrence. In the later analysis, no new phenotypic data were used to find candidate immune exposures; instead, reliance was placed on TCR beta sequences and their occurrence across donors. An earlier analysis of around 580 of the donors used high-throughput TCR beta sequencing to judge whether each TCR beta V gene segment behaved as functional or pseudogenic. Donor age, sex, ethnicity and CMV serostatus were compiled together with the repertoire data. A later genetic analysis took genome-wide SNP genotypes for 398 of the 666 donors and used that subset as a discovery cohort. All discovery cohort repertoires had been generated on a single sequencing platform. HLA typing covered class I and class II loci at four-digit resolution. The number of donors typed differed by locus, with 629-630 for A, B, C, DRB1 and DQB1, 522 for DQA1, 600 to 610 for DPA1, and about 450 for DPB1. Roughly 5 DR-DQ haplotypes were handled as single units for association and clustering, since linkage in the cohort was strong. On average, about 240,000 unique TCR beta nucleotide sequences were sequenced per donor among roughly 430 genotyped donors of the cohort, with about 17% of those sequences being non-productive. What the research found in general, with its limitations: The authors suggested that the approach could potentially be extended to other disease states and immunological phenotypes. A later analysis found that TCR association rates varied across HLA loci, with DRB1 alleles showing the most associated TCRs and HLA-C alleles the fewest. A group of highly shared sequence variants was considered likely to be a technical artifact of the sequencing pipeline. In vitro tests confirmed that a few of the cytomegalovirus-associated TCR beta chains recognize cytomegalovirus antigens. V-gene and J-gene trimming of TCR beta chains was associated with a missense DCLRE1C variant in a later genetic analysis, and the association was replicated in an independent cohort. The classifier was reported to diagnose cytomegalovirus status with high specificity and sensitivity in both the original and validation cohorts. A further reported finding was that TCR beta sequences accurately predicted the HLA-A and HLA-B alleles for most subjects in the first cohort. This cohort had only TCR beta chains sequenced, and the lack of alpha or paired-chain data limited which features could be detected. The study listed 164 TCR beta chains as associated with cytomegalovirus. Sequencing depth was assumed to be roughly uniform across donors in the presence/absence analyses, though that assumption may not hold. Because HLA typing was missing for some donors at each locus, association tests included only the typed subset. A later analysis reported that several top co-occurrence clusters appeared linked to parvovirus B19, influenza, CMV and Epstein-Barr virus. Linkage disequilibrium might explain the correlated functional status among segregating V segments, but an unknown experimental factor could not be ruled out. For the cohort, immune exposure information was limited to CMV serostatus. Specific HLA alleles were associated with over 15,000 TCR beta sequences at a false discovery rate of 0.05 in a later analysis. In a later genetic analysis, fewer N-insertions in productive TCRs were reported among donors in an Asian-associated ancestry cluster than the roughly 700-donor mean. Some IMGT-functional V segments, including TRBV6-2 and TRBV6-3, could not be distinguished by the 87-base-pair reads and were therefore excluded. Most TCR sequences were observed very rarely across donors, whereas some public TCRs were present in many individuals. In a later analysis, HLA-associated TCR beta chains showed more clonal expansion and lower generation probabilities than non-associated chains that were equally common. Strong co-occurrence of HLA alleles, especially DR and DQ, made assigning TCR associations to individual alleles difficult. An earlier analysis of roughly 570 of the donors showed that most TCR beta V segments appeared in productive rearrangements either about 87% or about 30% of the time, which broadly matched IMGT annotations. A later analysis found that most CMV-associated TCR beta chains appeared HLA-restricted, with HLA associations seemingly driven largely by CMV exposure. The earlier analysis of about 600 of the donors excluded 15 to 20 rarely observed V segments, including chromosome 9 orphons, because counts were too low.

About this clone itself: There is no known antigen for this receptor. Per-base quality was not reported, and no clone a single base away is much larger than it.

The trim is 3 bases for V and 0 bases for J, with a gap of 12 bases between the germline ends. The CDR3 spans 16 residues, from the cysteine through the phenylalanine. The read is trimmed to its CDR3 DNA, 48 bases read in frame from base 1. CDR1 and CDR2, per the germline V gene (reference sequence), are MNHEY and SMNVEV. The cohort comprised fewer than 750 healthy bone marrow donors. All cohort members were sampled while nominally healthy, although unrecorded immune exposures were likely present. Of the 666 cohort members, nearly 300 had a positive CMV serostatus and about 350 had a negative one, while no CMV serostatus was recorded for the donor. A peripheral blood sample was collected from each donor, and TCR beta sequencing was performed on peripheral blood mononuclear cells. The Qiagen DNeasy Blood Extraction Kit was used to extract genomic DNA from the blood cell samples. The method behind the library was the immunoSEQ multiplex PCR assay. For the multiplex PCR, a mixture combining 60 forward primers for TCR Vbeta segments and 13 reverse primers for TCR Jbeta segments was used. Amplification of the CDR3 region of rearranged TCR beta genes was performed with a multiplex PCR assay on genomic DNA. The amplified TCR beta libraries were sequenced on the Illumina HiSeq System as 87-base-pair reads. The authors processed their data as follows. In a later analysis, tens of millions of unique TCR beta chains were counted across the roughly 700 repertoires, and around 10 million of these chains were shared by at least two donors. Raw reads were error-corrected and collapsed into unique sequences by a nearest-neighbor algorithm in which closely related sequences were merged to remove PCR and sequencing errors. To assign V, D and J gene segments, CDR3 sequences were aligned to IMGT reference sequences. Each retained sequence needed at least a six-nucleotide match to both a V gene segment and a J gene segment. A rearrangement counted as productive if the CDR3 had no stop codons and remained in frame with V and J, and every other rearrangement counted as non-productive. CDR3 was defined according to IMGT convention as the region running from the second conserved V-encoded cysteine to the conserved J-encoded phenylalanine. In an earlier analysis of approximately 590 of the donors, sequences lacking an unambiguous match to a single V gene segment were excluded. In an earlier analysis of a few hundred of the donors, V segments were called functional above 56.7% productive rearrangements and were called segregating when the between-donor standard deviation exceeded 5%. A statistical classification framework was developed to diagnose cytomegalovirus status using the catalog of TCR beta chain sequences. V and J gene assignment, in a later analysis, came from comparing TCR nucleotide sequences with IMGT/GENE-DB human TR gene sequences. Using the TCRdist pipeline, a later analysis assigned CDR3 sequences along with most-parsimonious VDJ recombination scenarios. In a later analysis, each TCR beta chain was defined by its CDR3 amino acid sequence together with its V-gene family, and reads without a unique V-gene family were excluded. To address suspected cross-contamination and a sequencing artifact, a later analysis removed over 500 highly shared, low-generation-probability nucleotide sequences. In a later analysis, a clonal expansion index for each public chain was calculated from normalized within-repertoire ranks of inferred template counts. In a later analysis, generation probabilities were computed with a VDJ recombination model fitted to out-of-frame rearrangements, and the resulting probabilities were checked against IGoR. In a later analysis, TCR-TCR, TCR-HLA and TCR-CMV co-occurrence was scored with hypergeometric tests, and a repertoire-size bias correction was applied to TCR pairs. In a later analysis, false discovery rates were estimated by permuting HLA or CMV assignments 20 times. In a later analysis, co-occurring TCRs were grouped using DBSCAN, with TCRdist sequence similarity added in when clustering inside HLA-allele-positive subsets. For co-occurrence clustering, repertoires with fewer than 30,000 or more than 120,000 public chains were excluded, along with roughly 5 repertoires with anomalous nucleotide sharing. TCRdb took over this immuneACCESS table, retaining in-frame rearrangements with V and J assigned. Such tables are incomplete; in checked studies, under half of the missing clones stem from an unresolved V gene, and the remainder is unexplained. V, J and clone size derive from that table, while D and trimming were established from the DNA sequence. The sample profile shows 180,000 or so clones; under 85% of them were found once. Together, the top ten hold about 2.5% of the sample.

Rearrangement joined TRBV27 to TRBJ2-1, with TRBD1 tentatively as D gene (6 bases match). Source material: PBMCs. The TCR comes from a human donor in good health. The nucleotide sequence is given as TGTGCCAGCAGTTTCTTAAACAGGGTCTCCTACAATGAGCAGTTCTTC. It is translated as CASSFLNRVSYNEQFF.